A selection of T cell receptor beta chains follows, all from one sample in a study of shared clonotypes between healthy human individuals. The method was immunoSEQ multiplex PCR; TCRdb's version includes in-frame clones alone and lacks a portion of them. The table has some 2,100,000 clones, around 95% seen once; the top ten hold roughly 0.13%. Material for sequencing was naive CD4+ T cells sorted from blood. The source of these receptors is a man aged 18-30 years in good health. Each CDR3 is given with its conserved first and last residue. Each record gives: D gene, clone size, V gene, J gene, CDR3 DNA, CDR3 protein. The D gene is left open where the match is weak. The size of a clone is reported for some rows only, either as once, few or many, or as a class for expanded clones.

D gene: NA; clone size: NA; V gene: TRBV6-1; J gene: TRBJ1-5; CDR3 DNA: TGTGCCAGCAGTGAGGGCCGGCCCCAGCATTTT; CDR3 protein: CASSEGRPQHF
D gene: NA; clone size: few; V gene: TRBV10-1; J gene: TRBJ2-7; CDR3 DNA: TGCGCCAGCAGCGCCGGACGGTTGGGGTCCTACGAGCAGTACTTC; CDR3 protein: CASSAGRLGSYEQYF
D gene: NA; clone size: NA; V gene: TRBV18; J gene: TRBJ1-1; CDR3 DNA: TGTGCCAGCTCACCAGTCCGCGACAGTGAAGCTTTCTTT; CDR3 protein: CASSPVRDSEAFF
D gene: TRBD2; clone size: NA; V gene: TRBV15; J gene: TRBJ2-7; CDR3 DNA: TGTGCCACCAGCAGAGAGGGAGGGAACGTTTACGAGCAGTACTTC; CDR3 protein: CATSREGGNVYEQYF
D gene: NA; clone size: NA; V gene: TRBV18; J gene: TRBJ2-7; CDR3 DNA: TGTGCCAGCTCGCCTAGGGGAGGGGGCACCACCTACGAGCAGTACTTC; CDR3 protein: CASSPRGGGTTYEQYF
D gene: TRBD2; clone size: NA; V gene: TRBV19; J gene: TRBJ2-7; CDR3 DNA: TGTGCCAGTAGTAGCCAACTAGCGGGGGCGTACTCCTACGAGCAGTACTTC; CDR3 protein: CASSSQLAGAYSYEQYF
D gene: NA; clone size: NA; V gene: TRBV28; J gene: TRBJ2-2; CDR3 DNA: TGTGCCAGCAGACCGGACAGATTAGGGACCGGGGAGCTGTTTTTT; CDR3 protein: CASRPDRLGTGELFF
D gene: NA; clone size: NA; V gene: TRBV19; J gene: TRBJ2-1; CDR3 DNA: TGTGCCAGTAGTCCGGACATCTCCTTTTTAACTGAGCAGTTCTTC; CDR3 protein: CASSPDISFLTEQFF
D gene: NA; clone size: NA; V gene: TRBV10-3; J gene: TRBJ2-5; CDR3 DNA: TGTGCCACCTCTCAGGGGTTCCAAGAGACCCAGTACTTC; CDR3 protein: CATSQGFQETQYF
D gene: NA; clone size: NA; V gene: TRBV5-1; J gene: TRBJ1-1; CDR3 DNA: TGCGCCAGCAGCTTGGCCTCCCTCGGGATTCTGAACACTGAAGCTTTCTTT; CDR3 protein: CASSLASLGILNTEAFF
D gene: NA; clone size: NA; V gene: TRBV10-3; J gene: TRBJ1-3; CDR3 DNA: TGTGCCACTCGGGAGGGTACGTCTTTTAGAAACACCATATATTTT; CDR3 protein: CATREGTSFRNTIYF
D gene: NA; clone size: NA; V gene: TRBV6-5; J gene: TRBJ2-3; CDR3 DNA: TGTGCCGCCAGGGGGGGGTTAAACACAGATACGCAGTATTTT; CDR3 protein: CAARGGLNTDTQYF
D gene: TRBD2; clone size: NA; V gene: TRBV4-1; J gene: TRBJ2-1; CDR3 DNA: TGCGCCAGCAGCCAAGCCAGCGGGAGTGGAAATGAGCAGTTCTTC; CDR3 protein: CASSQASGSGNEQFF
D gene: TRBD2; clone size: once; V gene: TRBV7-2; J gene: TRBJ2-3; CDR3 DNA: TGTGCCAGCAGCCCGATGTTAGCGGGAGGCCCCCCTAGCACAGATACGCAGTATTTT; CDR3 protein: CASSPMLAGGPPSTDTQYF
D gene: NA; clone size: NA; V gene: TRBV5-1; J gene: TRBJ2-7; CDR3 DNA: TGCGCCAGCAGCTTGGACCCAGGGGTATCCTCCTACGAGCAGTACTTC; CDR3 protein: CASSLDPGVSSYEQYF